This T cell receptor (beta chain) was sequenced during a study of cytomegalovirus exposure and HLA in healthy donors. Study at large: The approximately 600 first-cohort repertoires shared a platform with the 120 or so validation repertoires, as reported in a later analysis.

Remarks on this clone: Its antigen remains unidentified.

Study findings and constraints: Generally TCR sequences proved uncommon, though certain public TCRs appeared in numerous donors. Through in vitro validation, three CMV-associated chains were shown to be specific for CMV antigens.

The length of the CDR3 is 11 residues. V lost 5 bases and J lost 12, with 11 bases in between. From germline, CDR1 is MNHNY and CDR2 SVGAGI (reference sequence). Here immunoSEQ multiplex PCR was the method, and the copy in TCRdb shows in-frame clones only, minus some. The table has under 150,000 clones, 84% seen once. Donors came from a validation cohort of 90 to 150 subjects, distinct from the first 666-subject cohort. This TCR was recovered from a woman in her twenties or thirties in good health and CMV-seronegative. The chain carries TRBV6-6 and TRBJ2-1, with D tentatively TRBD1 (6 bases). Sequenced material: PBMCs. The CDR3 is CASSTGRGQFF. The CDR3 nucleotides read TGTGCCAGCAGTACAGGGCGCGGGCAGTTCTTC.